The entry below describes one T cell receptor (beta chain). This clone was seen once. The antigen it binds to is not known. The sample holds no much larger clone one base away, and base qualities are not on file. This sample was taken from a study of blood T cell repertoires in COVID-19 (dated by TCRdb to the early 2020s). For the study in its entirety: Samples covering the acute and convalescent phases of COVID-19 were provided by collaborators in the United States, Italy and Spain. Sample metadata almost always included a de-identified subject ID, COVID-19 status, age in years and sex. Where HLA class I and class II types were available, the types were taken from metadata supplied by the sample provider, not from assay-based typing. Deeply sampled blood TCRbeta repertoires from subjects exposed to, actively infected with, or recovered from COVID-19 were included in the dataset. A freely available public database, intended as a resource for researchers studying the immune response to SARS-CoV-2, is where the repertoires were released. The samples were drawn from the first 160 participants of the ongoing ImmuneRACE study and from under 1,500 subjects provided by 6 global collaborators. The prospective study material was composed of cDNA or gDNA derived from T cells, B-cell-depleted T cells, or PBMCs.

Whole blood was collected in K2EDTA tubes by collaborating institutions according to the institutions' own protocols. For TCRbeta analysis, collaborators shipped samples in one of three forms: frozen whole blood, isolated PBMCs, or DNA extracted from either of those sample types. Paper-wide results and their limitations: Clinical and demographic metadata were provided uncurated, with the amount varying by source and participant.

TCRbeta CDR3 regions were amplified from genomic DNA by means of the immunoSEQ Assay, a bias-controlled multiplex PCR. From the authors' description of their analysis: The number of nucleated cells in each sample was estimated by amplification of reference gene primers within the assay. To quantify the absolute abundance of each unique TCRbeta CDR3 rearrangement, sequence reads were collapsed and filtered. For each sample, productive Simpson clonality was calculated as the square root of Simpson's diversity index over productive rearrangements. The source is immuneACCESS, and TCRdb retained only in-frame sequences with V and J called. Part of the clones is not carried over; for the studies checked, unresolved V genes explain less than half of this, and the remainder is unexplained. The V and J calls and clone size are taken from that table; D and trimming were inferred from the DNA. Present in this sample are over 200,000 clones, roughly 90% of which were seen just once. Jointly, the top ten make up less than 3% of the sample.

Trimmed from V: 4 bases; trimmed from J: 4 bases; junction bases lacking a gene match: 1. The germline V gene encodes CDR1 KGHSH and CDR2 LQKENI. CDR3 length: 14 amino acids, cysteine to phenylalanine. The DNA shown is the 42-base CDR3, in frame from base 1. The chain uses TRBV18 and TRBJ2-3; the junction holds 11 bases that match TRBD2. The sample was peripheral blood. This clonotype was obtained from a woman aged 55-75 years with acute or convalescent COVID-19. The CDR3 protein is CASSLAGGSDTQYF. The DNA is TGTGCCAGCTCACTAGCGGGAGGGTCAGATACGCAGTATTTT.